This T cell receptor beta chain was sequenced for a study of CD8+ T cells in alopecia areata. There are a few counts of this clone. This CDR3 has 14 amino acids. The germline V gene encodes CDR1 SQVTM and CDR2 ANQGSEA. V lost 6 bases to trimming and J lost 8 bases, with 22 bases between them. Following RNA extraction, reverse transcription yielded cDNA that acted as the sequencing template. Sequenced by immunoSEQ multiplex PCR; TCRdb stores in-frame clones only, minus some. Of more than 95,000 clones listed, 41% are singletons. The source is a human donor with alopecia areata. Sequencing input: CD4+ T cells sorted from blood. The chain links TRBV29-1 to TRBJ1-2; D is uncertain. The CDR3 DNA is TGCAGCGTATACTCAGGCCTCCCTTCGGTCGGCTACACCTTC. Amino acids: CSVYSGLPSVGYTF.